This is a list of T cell receptor beta chains from one sample in a study of T cells in Graves' hyperthyroidism and ophthalmopathy. One entry per CDR3 protein results from TCRdb running MiXCR on the multiplex PCR reads. The sample has 300,000 to 350,000 distinct CDR3 sequences; 16% are singletons. Sequencing was carried out using blood. The receptors were gathered from a man aged 25-45 years with Graves' hyperthyroidism. Both conserved end residues are part of each CDR3. Fields, in order: D gene, clone size, J gene, V gene, CDR3 length, CDR3 DNA, CDR3 protein. The D gene is left open where the match is weak. The size of a clone is reported for some rows only, either as once, few or many, or as a class for expanded clones.

>.|many|TRBJ1-1|TRBV18|12
TGTGCCAGCTCACCTAAGAACACTGAAGCTTTCTTT
CASSPKNTEAFF
>.|many|TRBJ2-5|TRBV4-2|16
TGTGCCAGCAGCCAAGTATCCTTGGACACCCAAGAGACCCAGTACTTC
CASSQVSLDTQETQYF
>.|many|TRBJ2-5|TRBV6-5|15
TGTGCCAGCAGTTACTCGATTTTCGTAATCGGGACCCAGTACTTC
CASSYSIFVIGTQYF
>TRBD2|.|TRBJ2-7|TRBV20-1|14
TGCAGTGCTAGAGATGGCGGGAGGGTATACGAGCAGTACTTC
CSARDGGRVYEQYF
>.|many|TRBJ2-1|TRBV5-1|12
TGCGCCAGCAGCTTCGACGGGTATGAGCAGTTCTTC
CASSFDGYEQFF
>TRBD1|.|TRBJ2-3|TRBV5-1|16
TGCGCCAGCAGCCTGCCCGGGACAGGCAGCACAGATACGCAGTATTTT
CASSLPGTGSTDTQYF
>TRBD2|few|TRBJ2-5|TRBV5-1|14
TGCGCCAGCAGCTTCAGCGGGGATGTAGAGACCCAGTACTTC
CASSFSGDVETQYF
>TRBD2|many|TRBJ2-3|TRBV7-9|15
TGTGCCAGCAGCTTAGGTGCGGGAGGGACAGATACGCAGTATTTT
CASSLGAGGTDTQYF
>TRBD2|many|TRBJ2-1|TRBV12-3/TRBV12-4|16
TGTGCCAGCAGTTTAAGGGGTCTAGCGGGAGTCAATGAGCAGTTCTTC
CASSLRGLAGVNEQFF
>.|many|TRBJ2-7|TRBV3-1|16
TGTGCCAGCAGCCACCTCAGGTACGGGAGTTCCTACGAGCAGTACTTC
CASSHLRYGSSYEQYF
>TRBD2|many|TRBJ2-7|TRBV20-1|14
TGCAGTGCCCGGGGCCCGGGAGGGCCTGACGAGCAGTACTTC
CSARGPGGPDEQYF
>.|many|TRBJ2-7|TRBV2|15
TGTGCCAGCAGACCCTCTAGCGAGGCTACCTACGAGCAGTACTTC
CASRPSSEATYEQYF
>TRBD2|.|TRBJ2-1|TRBV11-2|15
TGTGCCAGCAGCCAAAGCGGGGGGGAGTACAATGAGCAGTTCTTC
CASSQSGGEYNEQFF
>.|.|TRBJ2-2|TRBV3-1|14
TGTGCCAGCAGCCTCTTGGCTGAGGGTCGGGAGCTGTTTTTT
CASSLLAEGRELFF
>.|many|TRBJ1-2|TRBV7-3|13
TGTGCCAGCAGCTTAAAGGAAGGCTATGGCTACACCTTC
CASSLKEGYGYTF
>.|many|TRBJ2-1|TRBV20-1|15
TGCAGTGCTCTCTCCACCGGACCCTCCTACAATGAGCAGTTCTTC
CSALSTGPSYNEQFF
>.|many|TRBJ2-5|TRBV28|12
TGTGCCAGCAGTTTGGACAGTGAGACCCAGTACTTC
CASSLDSETQYF
>.|many|TRBJ2-5|TRBV29-1|14
TGCAGCGTTGACCCTCTTGACACCCAAGAGACCCAGTACTTC
CSVDPLDTQETQYF
>TRBD2|.|TRBJ2-1|TRBV11-2|14
TGTGCCAGCAGCTTATCCGGCGGGAGCAATGAGCAGTTCTTC
CASSLSGGSNEQFF
>.|few|TRBJ2-7|TRBV5-5|15
TGTGCCAGCAGCTTGATGACAGGAGGACTCTCCGAGCAGTACTTC
CASSLMTGGLSEQYF
>.|.|TRBJ2-1|TRBV11-2|13
TGTGCCAGCAGCTTAGATTTCGACAATGAGCAGTTCTTC
CASSLDFDNEQFF
>.|.|TRBJ1-2|TRBV12-3/TRBV12-4|12
TGTGCCAGCAGTTTGATGGGTTTTGGCTACACCTTC
CASSLMGFGYTF
>.|.|TRBJ2-3|TRBV9|13
TGTGCCAGCAGCGTGGTCCTCACAGATACGCAGTATTTT
CASSVVLTDTQYF
>.|few|TRBJ2-2|TRBV6-4|14
TGTGCCAGCAGTGACGGGCTAGACACCGGGGAGCTGTTTTTT
CASSDGLDTGELFF
>TRBD2|many|TRBJ2-1|TRBV11-2|16
TGTGCCAGCAGCTTAGCTGCCAGCGGGAGGGGGGATGAGCAGTTCTTC
CASSLAASGRGDEQFF
>.|many|TRBJ2-3|TRBV3-1|17
TGTGCCAGCAGCCAAGACGAGACAGCAACCTTCACAGATACGCAGTATTTT
CASSQDETATFTDTQYF